These T cell receptor beta chains were read from a single sample in a study of blood T cell repertoires in COVID-19. This table comes from immunoSEQ multiplex PCR, and its TCRdb copy is limited to in-frame clones, with some not included. Altogether fewer than 500,000 clones are present, around 87% being singletons, with the ten largest covering 0.7%. The material sequenced was PBMCs or T cells enriched from blood (not recorded which). Receptors were obtained from a woman between 18 and 29 years old who had recovered from COVID-19. The CDR3 runs from the conserved cysteine through the conserved F or W. A D gene is named only where the DNA matches it firmly. Size is omitted from some rows. Given values are once, few, many or a class for expanded clones.

clone size: -; D gene: TRBD1; J gene: TRBJ2-1; V gene: TRBV5-1; CDR3 DNA: TGCGCCAGCAGCCCTTTAGGTGGGACAGGGAGCAATGAGCAGTTCTTC; CDR3 protein: CASSPLGGTGSNEQFF
clone size: -; D gene: -; J gene: TRBJ1-2; V gene: TRBV7-9; CDR3 DNA: TGTGCCAGCAGCTATGACTCGGACAGATTCACGAATGGCTACACCTTC; CDR3 protein: CASSYDSDRFTNGYTF
clone size: -; D gene: TRBD1; J gene: TRBJ2-6; V gene: TRBV19; CDR3 DNA: TGTGCCAGTAGCACGATTCAGGGGGCTGGGGCCAACGTCCTGACTTTC; CDR3 protein: CASSTIQGAGANVLTF
clone size: -; D gene: -; J gene: TRBJ2-7; V gene: TRBV12-3/TRBV12-4; CDR3 DNA: TGTGCCAGCAGTTTCAGGCCGATGGAGCAGTACTTC; CDR3 protein: CASSFRPMEQYF
clone size: -; D gene: -; J gene: TRBJ1-4; V gene: TRBV28; CDR3 DNA: TGTGCCAGCAGCTCCCCGAGACAGGACAAAAAACTGTTTTTT; CDR3 protein: CASSSPRQDKKLFF
clone size: -; D gene: -; J gene: TRBJ1-2; V gene: TRBV5-1; CDR3 DNA: TGCGCCAGCAGCTTGGTATTGGGGGCAGAATATGGCTACACCTTC; CDR3 protein: CASSLVLGAEYGYTF
clone size: -; D gene: -; J gene: TRBJ1-2; V gene: TRBV5-1; CDR3 DNA: TGCGCCAGCAGCTTTGGCGCAGGTGCCAACTATGGCTACACCTTC; CDR3 protein: CASSFGAGANYGYTF
clone size: -; D gene: TRBD1; J gene: TRBJ1-1; V gene: TRBV2; CDR3 DNA: TGTGCCAGCAGTAACACAGGGGATAGGGGCGCTTTCTTT; CDR3 protein: CASSNTGDRGAFF
clone size: -; D gene: -; J gene: TRBJ2-3; V gene: TRBV3-1/TRBV3-2; CDR3 DNA: TGTGCCAGCAGCCCGGAGGGTGTAGGTACGCAGTATTTT; CDR3 protein: CASSPEGVGTQYF
clone size: -; D gene: -; J gene: TRBJ1-1; V gene: TRBV24-1; CDR3 DNA: TGTGCCGTCGTCGCGGCCTTCAGTAGAACTGAAGCTTTCTTT; CDR3 protein: CAVVAAFSRTEAFF
clone size: -; D gene: -; J gene: TRBJ1-6; V gene: TRBV7-2; CDR3 DNA: TGTGCCAGCAGCTTAGACAGCTATAATTCACCCCTCCACTTT; CDR3 protein: CASSLDSYNSPLHF
clone size: once; D gene: -; J gene: TRBJ2-3; V gene: TRBV9; CDR3 DNA: TGTGCCAGCAGCGTAGGTAGTGGGGGGAACACAGATACGCAGTATTTT; CDR3 protein: CASSVGSGGNTDTQYF
clone size: -; D gene: TRBD1; J gene: TRBJ1-6; V gene: TRBV5-6; CDR3 DNA: TGTGCCAGCAGGGGACAGGGATATTCACCCCTCCACTTT; CDR3 protein: CASRGQGYSPLHF
clone size: -; D gene: TRBD1; J gene: TRBJ1-5; V gene: TRBV28; CDR3 DNA: TGTGCCAGCAGGCTTCTGGGCAGGGGGCAGGGGCAGCCCCAGCATTTT; CDR3 protein: CASRLLGRGQGQPQHF
clone size: -; D gene: -; J gene: TRBJ2-3; V gene: TRBV4-1; CDR3 DNA: TGCGCCAGCAGCCAAGAGGGTGGGCGGGGGCCCACAGATACGCAGTATTTT; CDR3 protein: CASSQEGGRGPTDTQYF
clone size: once; D gene: TRBD2; J gene: TRBJ2-3; V gene: TRBV5-4; CDR3 DNA: TGTGCCAGCAGCTTTAATAGCGGGGGGCCCCCGGGGCAGTATTTT; CDR3 protein: CASSFNSGGPPGQYF
clone size: -; D gene: TRBD2; J gene: TRBJ2-5; V gene: TRBV5-1; CDR3 DNA: TGCGCCAGCAGCTTTTCGGGGGGGCCCTCAGAGACCCAGTACTTC; CDR3 protein: CASSFSGGPSETQYF
clone size: -; D gene: TRBD1; J gene: TRBJ1-2; V gene: TRBV30; CDR3 DNA: TGTGCCTGGAGCCCGGGACAGGACTATGGCTACACCTTC; CDR3 protein: CAWSPGQDYGYTF
clone size: -; D gene: -; J gene: TRBJ1-4; V gene: TRBV19; CDR3 DNA: TGTGCCAGTAGTATTGGGGCCACAACTAATGAAAAACTGTTTTTT; CDR3 protein: CASSIGATTNEKLFF
clone size: -; D gene: -; J gene: TRBJ2-2; V gene: TRBV6-5; CDR3 DNA: TGTGCCAGCGGAGTGAAGCCTTCCCCCACCGGGGAGCTGTTTTTT; CDR3 protein: CASGVKPSPTGELFF
clone size: -; D gene: TRBD2; J gene: TRBJ2-2; V gene: TRBV19; CDR3 DNA: TGTGCCAGTAGTCACCTGACTAGCGGGGGGGCCAAAACCGGGGAGCTGTTTTTT; CDR3 protein: CASSHLTSGGAKTGELFF
clone size: -; D gene: -; J gene: TRBJ2-1; V gene: TRBV29-1; CDR3 DNA: TGCAGCGTGCGGTCCTACAATGAGCAGTTCTTC; CDR3 protein: CSVRSYNEQFF
clone size: -; D gene: -; J gene: TRBJ1-1; V gene: TRBV5-6; CDR3 DNA: TGTGCCAGCAGCTCCGAGGAAGACACTGAAGCTTTCTTT; CDR3 protein: CASSSEEDTEAFF
clone size: -; D gene: TRBD1; J gene: TRBJ2-5; V gene: TRBV2; CDR3 DNA: TGTGCCACCCACCAGGGACAGGGGCAAGAGACCCAGTACTTC; CDR3 protein: CATHQGQGQETQYF
clone size: -; D gene: -; J gene: TRBJ2-3; V gene: TRBV7-3; CDR3 DNA: TGTGCCAGCAGCCAGGGCACAGATACGCAGTATTTT; CDR3 protein: CASSQGTDTQYF
clone size: -; D gene: -; J gene: TRBJ1-5; V gene: TRBV4-1; CDR3 DNA: TGCGCCAGCAGCCAAGCGGGGCAGGGGCTATTACAGCCCCAGCATTTT; CDR3 protein: CASSQAGQGLLQPQHF
clone size: -; D gene: -; J gene: TRBJ1-2; V gene: TRBV5-1; CDR3 DNA: TGCGCCAGCAGCTTGGATAACAGCCACTATGGCTACACCTTC; CDR3 protein: CASSLDNSHYGYTF
clone size: -; D gene: TRBD1; J gene: TRBJ1-1; V gene: TRBV4-1; CDR3 DNA: TGCGCCAGCAGCCTTCAGGGGGTGGGATACACTGAAGCTTTCTTT; CDR3 protein: CASSLQGVGYTEAFF
clone size: -; D gene: -; J gene: TRBJ1-1; V gene: TRBV25-1; CDR3 DNA: TGTGCCAGCAGTGAGGCGGGTCGGGACACTGAAGCTTTCTTT; CDR3 protein: CASSEAGRDTEAFF
clone size: -; D gene: -; J gene: TRBJ1-5; V gene: TRBV2; CDR3 DNA: TGTGCCAGCGGAGATAGCAATCAGCCCCAGCATTTT; CDR3 protein: CASGDSNQPQHF
clone size: -; D gene: -; J gene: TRBJ2-1; V gene: TRBV9; CDR3 DNA: TGTGCCAGCAGCGTAACATCAGAGGAGGGTAATGAGCAGTTCTTC; CDR3 protein: CASSVTSEEGNEQFF
clone size: -; D gene: TRBD1; J gene: TRBJ2-1; V gene: TRBV24-1; CDR3 DNA: TGTGCCACCAGTGATTTGGGGACAGCCGATGAGCAGTTCTTC; CDR3 protein: CATSDLGTADEQFF
clone size: -; D gene: TRBD1; J gene: TRBJ1-5; V gene: TRBV6-5; CDR3 DNA: TGTGCCAGCAGCCCAACACAGGGGAGCAATCAGCCCCAGCATTTT; CDR3 protein: CASSPTQGSNQPQHF
clone size: -; D gene: -; J gene: TRBJ1-4; V gene: TRBV4-1; CDR3 DNA: TGCGCCAGCAGCCAGACGGGGTTTAATGAAAAACTGTTTTTT; CDR3 protein: CASSQTGFNEKLFF
clone size: -; D gene: -; J gene: TRBJ2-2; V gene: TRBV7-9; CDR3 DNA: TGTGCCAGCAGCACAGGGTCTGCCGGGGAGCTGTTTTTT; CDR3 protein: CASSTGSAGELFF
clone size: -; D gene: TRBD1; J gene: TRBJ2-1; V gene: TRBV15; CDR3 DNA: TGTGCCACCAGCAGGGCCCGGACAGGGACCTACAATGAGCAGTTCTTC; CDR3 protein: CATSRARTGTYNEQFF
clone size: -; D gene: TRBD1; J gene: TRBJ2-2; V gene: TRBV6-5; CDR3 DNA: TGTGCCAGCAGTTTCCCGGGACAGGCCACCGGGGAGCTGTTTTTT; CDR3 protein: CASSFPGQATGELFF
clone size: -; D gene: -; J gene: TRBJ1-2; V gene: TRBV25-1; CDR3 DNA: TGTGCCAGCAGTGAATACAGGGGTAACTATGGCTACACCTTC; CDR3 protein: CASSEYRGNYGYTF
clone size: -; D gene: -; J gene: TRBJ1-5; V gene: TRBV7-4; CDR3 DNA: TGTGCCAGCAGCTTTGGGCCCCCGAGTCAGCCCCAGCATTTT; CDR3 protein: CASSFGPPSQPQHF
clone size: -; D gene: TRBD1; J gene: TRBJ1-6; V gene: TRBV2; CDR3 DNA: TGTGCCTGGAGATGGACAGGGAGATCACCCCTCCACTTT; CDR3 protein: CAWRWTGRSPLHF
clone size: -; D gene: TRBD2; J gene: TRBJ2-3; V gene: TRBV25-1; CDR3 DNA: TGTGCCAGCAGCCCTAGCGGGGGGGGTGATACGCAGTATTTT; CDR3 protein: CASSPSGGGDTQYF
clone size: few; D gene: TRBD1; J gene: TRBJ1-4; V gene: TRBV7-9; CDR3 DNA: TGTGCCAGCAGCTTACAGGGGGCGAGGGAAAAACTGTTTTTT; CDR3 protein: CASSLQGAREKLFF
clone size: -; D gene: -; J gene: TRBJ2-3; V gene: TRBV23-1; CDR3 DNA: TGCGCCACCGCTTCAGGGCCTAAAAGCACAGATACGCAGTATTTT; CDR3 protein: CATASGPKSTDTQYF
clone size: -; D gene: -; J gene: TRBJ1-2; V gene: TRBV7-9; CDR3 DNA: TGTGCCAGCAGCCAACTCCACGAAAACTATGGCTACACCTTC; CDR3 protein: CASSQLHENYGYTF
clone size: -; D gene: -; J gene: TRBJ1-1; V gene: TRBV7-2; CDR3 DNA: TGTGCCAGCAGCTTAGACCGGGGGGCTGAAGCTTTCTTT; CDR3 protein: CASSLDRGAEAFF
clone size: -; D gene: TRBD1; J gene: TRBJ1-5; V gene: TRBV2; CDR3 DNA: TGTGCCAGCAGTGTTCAGCGACAGGGGAATCAGCCCCAGCATTTT; CDR3 protein: CASSVQRQGNQPQHF
clone size: -; D gene: -; J gene: TRBJ1-5; V gene: TRBV27; CDR3 DNA: TGTGCCAGCAGCATACACCCCTATCAGCCCCAGCATTTT; CDR3 protein: CASSIHPYQPQHF
clone size: -; D gene: -; J gene: TRBJ2-3; V gene: TRBV9; CDR3 DNA: TGTGCCAGCAGCTTAGGAGGGGGACGTGGCACAGATACGCAGTATTTT; CDR3 protein: CASSLGGGRGTDTQYF
clone size: -; D gene: -; J gene: TRBJ2-1; V gene: TRBV28; CDR3 DNA: TGTGCCATTATGTCGGTCAATGAGCAGTTCTTC; CDR3 protein: CAIMSVNEQFF
clone size: -; D gene: -; J gene: TRBJ2-7; V gene: TRBV6-5; CDR3 DNA: TGTGCCAGCAGACCTAGTGAAGCCTACGAGCAGTACTTC; CDR3 protein: CASRPSEAYEQYF
clone size: -; D gene: TRBD1; J gene: TRBJ1-2; V gene: TRBV6-6; CDR3 DNA: TGTGCCAGCACCCAAGGGGACAGGCCTGGCTACACCTTC; CDR3 protein: CASTQGDRPGYTF
clone size: -; D gene: TRBD1; J gene: TRBJ2-7; V gene: TRBV7-2; CDR3 DNA: TGTGCCAGCAGCCTCCTTCCAAGTCCGACAGGGGCCTACGAGCAGTACTTC; CDR3 protein: CASSLLPSPTGAYEQYF
clone size: -; D gene: TRBD1; J gene: TRBJ2-1; V gene: TRBV5-1; CDR3 DNA: TGCGCCACCACCGGGGGGACAGGGGGATTCTCCTACAATGAGCAGTTCTTC; CDR3 protein: CATTGGTGGFSYNEQFF
clone size: once; D gene: -; J gene: TRBJ1-1; V gene: TRBV4-1; CDR3 DNA: TGCGCCAGCAGCCAAGGGTTGGGGGGTAACACTGAAGCTTTCTTT; CDR3 protein: CASSQGLGGNTEAFF
clone size: -; D gene: TRBD1; J gene: TRBJ1-1; V gene: TRBV25-1; CDR3 DNA: TGTGCCAGCAGTGATTGGGACAGGGAATACACTGAAGCTTTCTTT; CDR3 protein: CASSDWDREYTEAFF
clone size: -; D gene: -; J gene: TRBJ2-7; V gene: TRBV20-1; CDR3 DNA: TGCAGTGCTAGAAGCCCCTACGAGCAGTACTTC; CDR3 protein: CSARSPYEQYF
clone size: -; D gene: TRBD1; J gene: TRBJ1-5; V gene: TRBV6-6; CDR3 DNA: TGTGCCAGCAGTTCCCGACAGGGGATGGAGCAGCCCCAGCATTTT; CDR3 protein: CASSSRQGMEQPQHF
clone size: once; D gene: TRBD1; J gene: TRBJ1-1; V gene: TRBV7-9; CDR3 DNA: TGTGCCAGCAGCTTACCAGGGGGAGTAAACACTGAAGCTTTCTTT; CDR3 protein: CASSLPGGVNTEAFF